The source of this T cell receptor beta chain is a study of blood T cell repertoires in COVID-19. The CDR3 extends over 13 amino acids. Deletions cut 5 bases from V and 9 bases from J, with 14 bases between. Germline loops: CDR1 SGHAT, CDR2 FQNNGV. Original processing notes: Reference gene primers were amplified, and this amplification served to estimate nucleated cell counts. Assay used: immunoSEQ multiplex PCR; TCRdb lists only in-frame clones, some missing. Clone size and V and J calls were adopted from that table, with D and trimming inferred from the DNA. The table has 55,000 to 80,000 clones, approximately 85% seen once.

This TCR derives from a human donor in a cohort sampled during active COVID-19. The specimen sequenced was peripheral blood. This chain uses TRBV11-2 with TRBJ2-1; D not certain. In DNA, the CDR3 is TGTGCCAGCAGCGTTTCAAACTTCGGTGAGCAGTTCTTC. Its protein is CASSVSNFGEQFF.